The entry that follows covers one TCR beta chain sequence. This clone was seen just once. Its antigen is unknown. Base-call qualities are not available, and no considerably larger clone is one nucleotide away. These data come from a study of shared clonotypes between healthy human individuals (dated by TCRdb to between 2020 and 2021). Broadly, across the study: A couple of women and three men aged 18 to 49 years were included in the cohort. For each donor, three plates each were used for CD4 naive and CD4 memory, two plates were used for CD8 naive, and one plate was used for CD8 memory. The study deeply sequenced blood TCR repertoires of roughly five healthy adults to estimate repertoire size and the extent of clonotype sharing between individuals. Libraries were prepared and TCR repertoires were sequenced by different laboratories using diverse techniques, in order to increase sequencing depth and limit assay-specific biases. Between about 0.9 and 9 billion PBMCs per donor were obtained by leukapheresis.

Using the deep immunoSEQ assay, multiplex PCR amplified TCR CDR3 regions from genomic DNA. Genomic DNA extracted from each cell subset was distributed evenly over all wells of several immunoSEQ 96-well plates, and each plate served as one replicate. Each replicate PCR for sorted subsets received roughly 0.2 ug genomic DNA, equal to tens of thousands of T cell genomes. Purified libraries were measured with a Qubit 3.0 fluorometer, size-checked on a Bioanalyzer 2100, and measured again with the KAPA Library Quantification kit. Each immunoSEQ 96-well plate was sequenced on its own single-read 150-cycle Illumina NextSeq 550 flow cell. Concerning the study's data processing: Because the immunoSEQ output included only junctional sequences and no quality scores, the filtering could not be the same as the filtering used for full-length reads. To assign V/J genes and CDR3, sequences were annotated against IMGT germline references using PyIR, a Python wrapper for IgBLAST v1.9. Reads were removed for weak V/J assignments (E-value above 1e-6), missing CDR3, stop codons, out-of-frame junctions, or ambiguous translated residues. A V3J clonotype was defined by an identical inferred V gene, J gene, and CDR3 amino acid sequence. To compute the percentage overlap between repertoires, the number of shared unique clonotypes was divided by the size of the smaller repertoire. RTK rarefaction, the Chao1 estimator, and Recon v2.1 estimates of unobserved clonotypes were used to assess repertoire richness. For all TCRbeta clonotypes obtained by the gDNA method from a handful of donors, generation probabilities were computed with OLGA. TCRdb re-hosts the immuneACCESS table, in-frame sequences only. Its copies lack some clones; in the studies checked, an unresolved V gene accounts for under half of them, and the cause for the rest is not known. The V and J calls and the clone size are those of that table, but D and trimming were determined from the DNA. For this sample the table gives 2,500,000 or so clones, of which roughly 93% were detected only once. Around 0.4% of the sample comes from the top ten.

Healthy HIV-negative adults with no recently reported acute infections or vaccinations were included as donors. Every donor was a Caucasian adult residing in Nashville, Tennessee, USA. CD4+ T cells were enriched by magnetic negative selection; naive cells were then positively selected on CD45RA, and the negative fraction formed the memory subset. Blood was collected by leukapheresis, and PBMCs were isolated by Ficoll-Histopaque density gradient centrifugation and then cryopreserved in liquid nitrogen vapor phase. Analytical flow cytometry was used to check the purity and quantity of every magnetically sorted T cell population. From each sorted fraction, genomic DNA was isolated and quantified by UV absorbance on a Nanodrop 2000c. The research as a whole found: Based on pairwise subsampling, the degree of clonotype sharing among donors was expected to be affected by sequencing depth. The small number of donors limited the genetic and exposure-history diversity represented. Compared with non-shared clonotypes, clonotypes shared by all four sorted-subset donors had higher generation probabilities. Larger estimated clonotype richness was generally found for naive subsets than for memory subsets. Rarefaction of sorted-subset datasets indicated incomplete sequencing despite the large sequencing depth. Sharing across a few donors was observed for about 5% of naive CD4, over 3% of naive CD8, 2.3% of memory CD4, and less than 0.45% of memory CD8 clonotypes. Sampling was limited to blood, and TCR repertoires in tissue likely differ from TCR repertoires in blood.

V sheds 3 bases and J sheds 8 bases, leaving 13 bases between their ends. Including cysteine and phenylalanine, the CDR3 has 13 amino acids. Only the CDR3 DNA stays, 39 bases, in frame from base 1. CDR1 SEHNR and CDR2 FQNEAQ were looked up in the germline V gene (reference sequence). Sequenced sample: naive CD4+ T cells from PBMCs. The label giving this sample's cell subset or site can be read as: CD45RA+ positively selected. This TCR was recovered from a man between 18 and 29 years old in good health. Some clones in this sample may be carry-over from other donors' samples. The chain couples TRBV7-9 to TRBJ1-2; matching of 5 bases hints at TRBD1 as the D gene. Here the CDR3 is given as CASSLDTRAGYTF. The sequenced DNA: TGTGCCAGCAGCTTGGACACCAGAGCCGGCTACACCTTC.